This T cell receptor beta chain was retrieved from a study of T cells in Graves' hyperthyroidism and ophthalmopathy. About the study: Peripheral blood collection took place at initial diagnosis, before any treatment. The study, taken as a whole, reports: Most clonotypes that expanded in the thyroid above 0.001 also showed up in blood.

There were TCR beta CDR3 regions amplified from RNA transcripts. In the first-round RT-PCR of the TCR CDR3, the HTBI primer set was used. TCRdb passed the multiplex PCR reads through MiXCR, listing each CDR3 protein once. The sample holds hundreds of thousands of distinct CDR3 sequences, approximately 15% seen once. CDR1 ENHRY and CDR2 SYGVKD come from the germline V gene. The J segment lost 8 bases and the V segment lost 6 bases, leaving 10 bases of the junction unmatched. This CDR3 region has 14 residues. This clonotype showed up just a few times. Its antigen remains unidentified. Source material: blood. The sequence was collected from a woman in her 40s with Graves' ophthalmopathy. The V call is TRBV10-3, the J call TRBJ2-1, with 7 bases that match TRBD2. CDR3 coding DNA: TGTGCCATCAGCGGTAACGGGAGGCGCGATGAGCAGTTCTTC. It is translated as CAISGNGRRDEQFF.